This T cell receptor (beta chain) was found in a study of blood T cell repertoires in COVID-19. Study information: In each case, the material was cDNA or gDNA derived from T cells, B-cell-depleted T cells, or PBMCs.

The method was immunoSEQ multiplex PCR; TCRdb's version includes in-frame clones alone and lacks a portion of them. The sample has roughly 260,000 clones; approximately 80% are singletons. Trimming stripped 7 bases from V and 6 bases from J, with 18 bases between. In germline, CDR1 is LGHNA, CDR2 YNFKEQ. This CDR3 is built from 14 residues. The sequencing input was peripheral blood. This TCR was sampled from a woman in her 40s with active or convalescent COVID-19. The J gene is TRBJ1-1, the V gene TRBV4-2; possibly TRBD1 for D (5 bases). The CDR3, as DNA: TGTGCCAGCACCTCCAGGCGACAGATTTCTGAAGCTTTCTTT. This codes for CASTSRRQISEAFF.